This TCR beta chain was documented in a study of cytomegalovirus exposure and HLA in healthy donors. Turning to this clone: Antigen specificity is unknown.

The CDR3 has 17 amino acids. Trimming at V came to 5 bases and at J to 0 bases, leaving 12 bases not matched to a gene. Germline lookup yields CDR1 SEHNR and CDR2 FQNEAQ (reference sequence). Study-wide findings and caveats: In an earlier analysis, productive rearrangement rates for most beta V segments clustered near 87% or 30%. In a later analysis, across HLA loci, associated TCR counts were highest for DRB1, lowest for HLA-C. Cytomegalovirus-associated status was assigned to fewer than 200 TCR beta chains.

Primers for the PCR totalled 60 Vbeta and 13 Jbeta. Method: immunoSEQ multiplex PCR; TCRdb's copy keeps in-frame clones and lacks some. This sample has 150,000 to 250,000 clones, with about four fifths found just once. The receptor was isolated from a boy younger than 10 in good health and CMV-seronegative. The chain links TRBV7-9 to TRBJ1-1; 7 bases align to TRBD1. The sample was PBMCs. CDR3 residues: CASSLNKGAPMNTEAFF. In nucleotides, the CDR3 is TGTGCCAGCAGCCTGAATAAGGGGGCTCCGATGAACACTGAAGCTTTCTTT.